Presented here are 27 T cell receptor beta chains from one specimen sequenced in a study of cytomegalovirus exposure and HLA in healthy donors. 60 Vbeta and 13 Jbeta primers were used in PCR. Assay used: immunoSEQ multiplex PCR; TCRdb lists only in-frame clones, some missing. This sample has 35,000 to 55,000 clones, with about two thirds found just once. Sequenced material: PBMCs. These receptors were collected from a woman aged 25 to 39 in good health and CMV-seronegative.

Judged by abundance, this clone is medium-sized. The J gene is TRBJ1-2, the V gene TRBV2; no definite D call. This CDR3 has 15 residues. V was trimmed by 2 bases and J by 0 bases, leaving 10 bases between them. In germline, CDR1 is SNHLY, CDR2 FYNNEI. The CDR3 sequence is CASSEYGQTNYGYTF. In nucleotides, the CDR3 is TGTGCCAGCAGTGAATATGGCCAGACTAACTATGGCTACACCTTC.

The chain is built from TRBV29-1 and TRBJ2-2; possible D gene TRBD1, 5 bases. The CDR3 loop spans 12 amino acids. The V gene lost 2 bases and the J gene lost 8 bases, with 9 bases spanning the gap. Germline V lookup: CDR1 SQVTM, CDR2 ANQGSEA. This CDR3 is CSVELGVGELFF. The DNA of the CDR3 is TGCAGCGTTGAACTAGGGGTTGGGGAGCTGTTTTTT.

The chain carries TRBV25-1 and TRBJ2-3; no firm D call. This CDR3 is 13 amino acids long. Per germline, CDR1 MGHDK and CDR2 SYGVNS. V lost 2 bases and J 5 bases, leaving 8 bases between the germline ends. CDR3 in amino acids: CASSEGRQDTQYF. The CDR3 DNA reads as TGTGCCAGCAGTGAAGGTCGACAAGATACGCAGTATTTT.

The chain joins TRBV28 to TRBJ1-1, with D maybe TRBD1 (6 bases). Trimming took off 10 bases at V and 4 bases at J, with 19 bases between the two ends. Germline CDR1 is MDHEN and CDR2 is SYDVKM. This CDR3 has 14 residues. The CDR3 reads CAILGQSVLTEAFF. The DNA of the CDR3 is TGTGCCATACTAGGACAGAGCGTTCTCACTGAAGCTTTCTTT.

The chain recombines TRBV10-3 with TRBJ2-7; D possibly corresponds to TRBD2 (5 bases). Looked up from germline, CDR1 is ENHRY and CDR2 is SYGVKD. V lost 2 bases and J 3 bases, leaving 17 bases between the germline ends. This CDR3 has 16 residues. CDR3 loop: CAISEITRGAGYEQYF. The DNA for the CDR3 is TGTGCCATCAGTGAGATCACTCGGGGTGCGGGCTACGAGCAGTACTTC.

The rearrangement joins TRBV6-1 to TRBJ1-2; 7 positions match TRBD1. V trimming: 0 bases; J trimming: 3 bases; junction bases outside the gene matches: 25. There are 22 residues in the CDR3. The germline gives CDR1 MNHNS, CDR2 SASEGT. The chain's CDR3 is CASSEAYPILTGSATGHYGYTF. CDR3 in DNA: TGTGCCAGCAGTGAAGCTTACCCGATATTGACAGGGTCGGCCACCGGGCACTATGGCTACACCTTC.

The chain joins TRBV19 to TRBJ1-1; 7 bases align to TRBD1. CDR1 and CDR2 from the germline V gene are LNHDA and SQIVND (reference sequence). The CDR3 is made up of 12 amino acids. J lost 6 bases, V lost 4 bases, and 2 bases had no gene match. The CDR3 protein is CASSTGGPEAFF. The DNA for the CDR3 is TGTGCCAGTAGTACAGGGGGGCCTGAAGCTTTCTTT.

The chain is built from TRBV29-1 and TRBJ2-7; 7 bases map to TRBD2. CDR1 is SQVTM and CDR2 is ANQGSEA in the germline V gene. Trimming cost V 4 bases and J 2 bases; bases outside gene matches: 14. The CDR3 consists of 16 residues. The CDR3 region is CSVAAGLDTYAYEQYF. The CDR3 region has the DNA TGCAGCGTTGCGGCAGGACTAGATACCTACGCCTACGAGCAGTACTTC.

This clone was seen a few times. V is TRBV6-1 and J is TRBJ2-6; tentative D call: TRBD2 (5 bases). Germline assignment: CDR1 MNHNS and CDR2 SASEGT. V gave up 7 bases and J gave up 0 bases, with 10 bases separating them. CDR3 length: 15 residues. The CDR3 protein is CASTTEGSGANVLTF. In DNA form, the CDR3 reads TGTGCCAGCACCACCGAGGGCTCTGGGGCCAACGTCCTGACTTTC.

The chain joins TRBV5-4 to TRBJ2-7; 10 positions agree with TRBD2. CDR1 is SGHNT and CDR2 is YYREEE in the germline V gene (reference sequence). CDR3 length: 18 residues. V lost 0 bases and J lost 1; bases outside the gene matches: 10. The CDR3 DNA is TGTGCCAGCAGCTTGGACCCCTACTTACTAGCGGGGTCCTACGAGCAGTACTTC. Its translation: CASSLDPYLLAGSYEQYF.

The chain combines TRBV6-4 with TRBJ2-2; D remains ambiguous. V dropped 3 bases and J dropped 0 bases, with 11 bases sitting between them. This CDR3 is 16 amino acids long. Per the germline V gene, CDR1 is MRHNA and CDR2 is SNTAGT. For the CDR3, the DNA is TGTGCCAGCAGTGATACAGCTACCACGAACACCGGGGAGCTGTTTTTT. Residues: CASSDTATTNTGELFF.

J is TRBJ1-5 and V is TRBV7-2; D unresolved. The CDR3 has 12 amino acids. In germline, CDR1 is SGHTA, CDR2 FQGNSA. Between the trimmed V and J ends, which lost 6 bases and 3 bases, there was a span of 6 bases. The CDR3 loop reads CASSSVNQPQHF. The CDR3 DNA is TGTGCCAGCAGTTCCGTCAATCAGCCCCAGCATTTT.

The chain links TRBV29-1 to TRBJ2-7, with a tentative D call TRBD1 (5 bases). Germline lookup yields CDR1 SQVTM and CDR2 ANQGSEA. V lost 4 bases, J lost 4 bases, and 11 bases lay in between. The CDR3 contains 12 residues. CDR3 loop: CSVAPQGYEQYF. Written as DNA, the CDR3 is TGCAGCGTTGCCCCCCAGGGTTACGAGCAGTACTTC.

In its sample, this clone was seen a few times. This CDR3 reads CVRSPRTAIYGYTF. The CDR3 nucleotides are TGTGTCAGAAGCCCGAGGACAGCGATCTATGGCTACACCTTC. The J gene is TRBJ1-2, the V gene TRBV7-5; the table's D call, TRBD1, has no DNA check behind it. TRBV7-5 is a listed pseudogene. The CDR3 totals 14 residues.

Ten or more counts support this clone. The rearrangement joins TRBV30 to TRBJ1-1; the match to TRBD1 covers 7 bases. J gave up 9 bases and V 8 bases, and 15 bases lay outside the gene matches. This CDR3 comprises 13 residues. Germline values: CDR1 GTSNPN, CDR2 SVGIG (reference sequence). The CDR3 spells CAGNLQGFYQAFF. CDR3 nucleotides: TGTGCCGGGAACCTACAGGGGTTTTACCAAGCTTTCTTT. The whole variable domain, remainder taken from reference TRBV30 and TRBJ1-1, is SQTIHQWPATLVQPVGSPLSLECTVEGTSNPNLYWYRQAAGRGLQLLFYSVGIGQISSEVPQNLSASRPQDRQFILSSKKLLLSDSGFYLCAGNLQGFYQAFFGQGTRLTVV.

The CDR3 region has the DNA TGTGCCAGCAGTGAAACAAGTCGACAGGGAGGTGATTGGCCTTATCAGCCCCAGCATTTT. Protein product: CASSETSRQGGDWPYQPQHF. The chain employs TRBV6-1 and TRBJ1-5, with 7 bases identical to TRBD1. V lost 2 bases, J lost 5 bases, and 21 bases stayed unmatched. The CDR3 spans 20 residues. Per the germline V gene, CDR1 is MNHNS and CDR2 is SASEGT.

The CDR3 DNA reads TGTGCCAGCAGCCCTTCTCTCGGTGAGCAGTTCTTC. Translation gives CASSPSLGEQFF. The V gene is TRBV7-9, the J gene TRBJ2-1; D is unresolved. Trimming stripped 5 bases from V and 9 bases from J, with 11 bases between. The length of the CDR3 is 12 residues. Per the germline V gene, CDR1 is SEHNR and CDR2 is FQNEAQ (reference sequence).

This clone was seen a handful of times. This sequence joins TRBV6-6 and TRBJ2-7, with D possibly being TRBD1 (5 bases). CDR1 and CDR2 from the germline V gene are MNHNY and SVGAGI (reference sequence). With 6 bases removed from V and 1 base from J, the gap between germline ends came to 10 bases. The length of the CDR3 is 13 residues. The chain's CDR3 is CASRPQGSYEQYF. Written as DNA, the CDR3 is TGTGCCAGCAGGCCCCAGGGATCCTACGAGCAGTACTTC.

The table lists this clone with a count of one. This rearrangement joins TRBV4-2 to TRBJ2-4, with D unclear. Germline V lookup: CDR1 LGHNA, CDR2 YNFKEQ. The V end was cut by 1 base, the J end by 1 base, with 11 bases between. The CDR3 loop spans 16 amino acids. CDR3 nucleotides: TGTGCCAGCAGCCAAGGGGTGGCCGGGGCCAAAAACATTCAGTACTTC. Translating gives CASSQGVAGAKNIQYF.

This clone was detected only a few times. J is TRBJ2-5 and V is TRBV5-1, with a weak D call TRBD2 (5 bases). The length of the CDR3 is 14 residues. V gave up 6 bases and J gave up 4 bases, with 16 bases separating them. Per the germline V gene, CDR1 is SGHRS and CDR2 is YFSETQ. CDR3 region: CASKGSLGRETQYF. DNA for the CDR3: TGCGCCAGCAAAGGATCGTTAGGGAGAGAGACCCAGTACTTC.

This rearrangement joins TRBV6-5 to TRBJ1-1; D is unresolved. V gave up 6 bases and J gave up 1 base, with 9 bases separating them. In germline, CDR1 is MNHEY, CDR2 SVGAGI. The CDR3 totals 13 residues. As DNA, the CDR3 is TGTGCCAGCAGCCGACGGGGGAACACTGAAGCTTTCTTT. Protein sequence: CASSRRGNTEAFF.

The V and J genes are TRBV5-1 and TRBJ2-1, with D tentatively TRBD2 (5 bases). V shed 0 bases and J shed 0 bases, with 10 bases lying between them. This CDR3 is built from 16 residues. CDR1 and CDR2 from the germline V gene are SGHRS and YFSETQ. The CDR3 coding sequence is TGCGCCAGCAGCTTGGCCGCGACTATCTCCTACAATGAGCAGTTCTTC. Translating it yields CASSLAATISYNEQFF.

As to this clone: The conserved final phenylalanine or tryptophan is absent from the CDR3, which likely points to a read error. This sequence joins TRBV6-1 and TRBJ1-1; possibly TRBD1 for D (6 bases). V was shortened by 10 bases and J by 1 base, with 13 bases between the two germline ends. CDR1 MNHNS and CDR2 SASEGT come from the germline V gene. The length of the CDR3 is 13 residues. The CDR3 DNA reads TGTGCCACCCAGGACAGCGCGAACACTGAAGCTTTCGTT. Translating it yields CATQDSANTEAFV.

V is TRBV7-5 and J is TRBJ1-5; the D call of TRBD1 is as the table states it, not checked on the DNA. TRBV7-5 is noted as a pseudogene. The CDR3 totals 15 residues. This chain's CDR3 is CVRSLARDRHQPQHF. The CDR3 coding sequence is TGTGTCAGAAGCTTAGCGCGGGACAGACATCAGCCCCAGCATTTT.

The chain combines TRBV5-1 with TRBJ1-1; D is ambiguous. CDR3 size: 12 residues. Germline CDR1 is SGHRS and CDR2 is YFSETQ. Trimming removed 0 bases from V and 7 bases from J, with 7 bases in between. CDR3 region: CASSLAGNEAFF. The CDR3 DNA reads TGCGCCAGCAGCTTGGCGGGTAATGAAGCTTTCTTT. Combining the CDR3 with reference TRBV5-1 and TRBJ1-1 gives the whole variable domain KAGVTQTPRYLIKTRGQQVTLSCSPISGHRSVSWYQQTPGQGLQFLFEYFSETQRNKGNFPGRFSGRQFSNSRSEMNVSTLELGDSALYLCASSLAGNEAFFGQGTRLTVV.

The chain carries TRBV4-2 and TRBJ2-1; TRBD2 agrees at 8 bases. Trimming took 2 bases from V and 5 from J; bases not matched to a gene: 8. CDR3 length equals 16 residues. Looked up from germline, CDR1 is LGHNA and CDR2 is YNFKEQ. CDR3 in DNA: TGTGCCAGCAGCCAAACTAGCGGACTAACCGACAATGAGCAGTTCTTC. Its protein product is CASSQTSGLTDNEQFF.

The rearrangement links TRBV7-8 to TRBJ2-5; TRBD1 matches 11 bases. Germline CDR1 and CDR2: SGHVS and FQNEAQ. Losses at the gene ends were 6 bases for V and 4 bases for J; bases not matched to a gene: 10. CDR3 length: 16 amino acids. The CDR3 sequence: CASRPDRGQVSETQYF. CDR3 nucleotides: TGTGCCAGCAGACCGGACAGGGGGCAAGTTTCAGAGACCCAGTACTTC.